Each of the 5 T cell receptor beta chains below was sequenced from the same sample in a study of STAT5B mutations in CD4+ large granular lymphocyte leukemia (dated by TCRdb to 2021 to 2024). Receptor libraries were prepared by the immunoSEQ multiplex PCR assay. Not all clones reach the TCRdb copy of this immuneACCESS table, which keeps in-frame sequences only. Checked studies attribute under half of the gap to unresolved V genes and leave the rest unexplained. A total of some 30,000 clones appear in this sample, about 65% of them only once. The top ten constitute approximately 2% of the sample. What was sequenced was CD4+ T cells from blood buffy coats. The origin of the receptors is a human donor in good health.

The CDR3, as DNA: TGTGCCAGCAGTTACCGGGGCCAAGAGACCCAGTACTTC. Amino acids: CASSYRGQETQYF. The V gene is TRBV6-6, the J gene TRBJ2-5; D may be TRBD2 (5 bases). Germline-derived CDR1 and CDR2 are MNHNY and SVGAGI (reference sequence). With 2 bases removed from V and 1 base from J, the gap between germline ends came to 5 bases. This CDR3 is 13 amino acids long.

V is TRBV19 and J is TRBJ2-1, with D possibly being TRBD1 (6 bases). CDR3 length: 14 amino acids. Trimming took 5 bases from V and 9 from J, leaving 17 bases between them. Looked up from germline, CDR1 is LNHDA and CDR2 is SQIVND (reference sequence). The CDR3 reads CASSSKWTASEQFF. As DNA, the CDR3 is TGTGCCAGTAGTTCCAAATGGACAGCAAGTGAGCAGTTCTTC.

This clone was detected only a few times. The chain links TRBV15 to TRBJ1-1; perhaps TRBD1 as D (5 bases). V was shortened by 0 bases and J by 11 bases, with 16 bases between the two germline ends. Germline CDR1 LNHNV, CDR2 YYDKDF (reference sequence). This CDR3 is 14 amino acids long. CDR3 sequence reads: CATSRDFDGGLAFF. CDR3 nucleotides: TGTGCCACCAGCAGAGATTTCGACGGGGGACTCGCTTTCTTT.

This clone was picked up a small number of times. V gene TRBV6-6 combines with J gene TRBJ1-6, with TRBD1 identical over 10 bases. The CDR3 runs to 16 residues. The J segment lost 5 bases and the V segment lost 4 bases, leaving 5 bases of the junction unmatched. Germline V gene data show CDR1 as MNHNY and CDR2 as SVGAGI (reference sequence). CDR3 residues: CASSSKDRGNNSPLHF. CDR3 nucleotide sequence: TGTGCCAGCAGTTCGAAGGACAGGGGGAATAATTCACCCCTCCACTTT.

In its sample, this clone was seen once. The chain couples TRBV5-1 to TRBJ2-2, with a tentative D call TRBD1 (5 bases). With 2 bases removed from V and 4 bases from J, the gap between germline ends came to 12 bases. CDR1 is SGHRS and CDR2 is YFSETQ in the germline V gene. The CDR3 loop spans 15 amino acids. Here the CDR3 DNA reads TGCGCCAGCAGCTTTGGGGCCGTAGCCACCGGGGAGCTGTTTTTT. Its translation is CASSFGAVATGELFF.